This TCR beta chain came from a study of beta chain features in type 1 diabetes. Study-level findings and limits: Researchers report that Type 1 diabetes patients had moderately but significantly shorter TCRB CDR3s across all four CD4+ subsets.

This CDR3 is built from 15 residues. The V segment lost 2 bases and the J segment 5 bases; nucleotides outside the gene matches: 5. Per germline, CDR1 MGHRA and CDR2 YSYEKL. For this clone: What it binds is unknown.

The entirety of the isolated RNA underwent reverse transcription, so expressed TCRB transcripts were sequenced. Assay: immunoSEQ multiplex PCR; the TCRdb copy retains only in-frame clones and omits some. Of some 660,000 clones listed, more than 13% were seen once; the top ten hold 0.035% to 0.04%. The sequencing sample was made of naive CD4+ T cells from blood. V usage is TRBV4-1 and J usage is TRBJ2-2; TRBD2 aligns across 7 bases. The clonotype was recovered from a man between 18 and 29 years old with type 1 diabetes. The CDR3 DNA sequence: TGCGCCAGCAGCCAAATTAGCGGGTTTACCGGGGAGCTGTTTTTT. Residues: CASSQISGFTGELFF.